This T cell receptor (beta chain) was captured by sequencing in a study of tumor-infiltrating lymphocytes in primary liver carcinoma. The input was approximately 0.45 ug total RNA; TCR beta cDNA was made from it with a constant-region primer. Sequencing libraries for TCR beta derived from three nested multiplex PCR rounds that used slightly modified ARM-PCR. TCRdb re-called the multiplex PCR reads through MiXCR, storing one row per CDR3 protein. The repertoire holds fewer than 150,000 distinct CDR3 sequences, with around two thirds as singletons. Study results and caveats: Tumors carried a top-250-clone fraction significantly exceeding that of blood (p = 0.039).

The roughly 18-32 mg bulk tissue piece was not sorted before simultaneous RNA and DNA extraction. Comments on this clonotype: Its antigen is unknown. A clone one base away is much larger, so this may be a read error.

The material sequenced was liver tumor tissue from sampling region 1. The subset: tumor region T1, superior pole. This clonotype was sampled from a woman aged 60-75 years with primary liver carcinoma and hepatitis B virus infection.

CDR3 coding DNA: TGCAGCGTTGGATTAAACACTGAAGCTTTCTTT. It encodes CSVGLNTEAFF. The chain uses TRBV29-1 and TRBJ1-1; D unresolved. The CDR3 loop spans 11 amino acids. Trimming cost V 4 bases and J 2 bases, with 5 bases left between them. CDR1 and CDR2 (germline): SQVTM, ANQGSEA.